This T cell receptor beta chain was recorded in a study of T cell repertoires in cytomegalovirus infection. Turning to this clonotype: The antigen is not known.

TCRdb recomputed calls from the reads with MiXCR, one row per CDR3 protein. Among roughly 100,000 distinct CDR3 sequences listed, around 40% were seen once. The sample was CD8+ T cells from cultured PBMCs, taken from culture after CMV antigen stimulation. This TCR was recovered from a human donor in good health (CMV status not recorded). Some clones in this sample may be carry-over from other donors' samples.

The CDR3 DNA is TGTGCCAGCAGCTTAGGGTCACGGGGGACCGAGACCCAGTACTTC. It yields the protein CASSLGSRGTETQYF. This rearrangement joins TRBV11-1 to TRBJ2-5; a weak D match, TRBD2 (6 bases). With 1 base removed from V and 5 bases from J, the gap between germline ends came to 14 bases. Looked up from germline, CDR1 is SGHAT and CDR2 is FQDESV (reference sequence). The CDR3 contains 15 residues. Full variable domain (remainder filled in from reference TRBV11-1 and TRBJ2-5): EAEVAQSPRYKITEKSQAVAFWCDPISGHATLYWYRQILGQGPELLVQFQDESVVDDSQLPKDRFSAERLKGVDSTLKIQPAELGDSAMYLCASSLGSRGTETQYFGPGTRLLVL.